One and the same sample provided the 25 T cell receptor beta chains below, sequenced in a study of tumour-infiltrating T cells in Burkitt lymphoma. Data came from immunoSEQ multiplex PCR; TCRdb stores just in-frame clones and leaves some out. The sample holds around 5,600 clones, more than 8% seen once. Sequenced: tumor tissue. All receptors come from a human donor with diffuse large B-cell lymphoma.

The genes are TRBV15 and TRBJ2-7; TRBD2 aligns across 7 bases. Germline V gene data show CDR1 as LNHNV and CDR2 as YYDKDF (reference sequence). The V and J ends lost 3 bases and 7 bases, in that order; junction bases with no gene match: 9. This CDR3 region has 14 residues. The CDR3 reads CATSSDTWGGEQYF. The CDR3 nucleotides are TGTGCCACCAGCAGTGATACGTGGGGAGGGGAGCAGTACTTC. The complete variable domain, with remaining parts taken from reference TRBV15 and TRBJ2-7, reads DAMVIQNPRYQVTQFGKPVTLSCSQTLNHNVMYWYQQKSSQAPKLLFHYYDKDFNNEADTPDNFQSRRPNTSFCFLDIRSPGLGDTAMYLCATSSDTWGGEQYFGPGTRLTVT.

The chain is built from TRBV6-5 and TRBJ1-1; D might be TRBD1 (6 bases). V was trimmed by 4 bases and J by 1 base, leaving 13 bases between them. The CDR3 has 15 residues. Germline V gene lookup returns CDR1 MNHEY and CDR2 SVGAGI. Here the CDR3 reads CASSSSGAGNTEAFF. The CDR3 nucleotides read TGTGCCAGCAGTTCTTCAGGGGCAGGGAACACTGAAGCTTTCTTT.

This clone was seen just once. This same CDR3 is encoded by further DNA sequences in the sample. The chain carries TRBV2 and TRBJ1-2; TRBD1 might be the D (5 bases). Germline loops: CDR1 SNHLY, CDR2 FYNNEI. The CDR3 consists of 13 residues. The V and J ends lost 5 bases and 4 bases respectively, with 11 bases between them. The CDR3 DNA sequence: TGTGCCAGCAGTCTTACAGGCGTCTATGGCTACACCTTC. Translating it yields CASSLTGVYGYTF. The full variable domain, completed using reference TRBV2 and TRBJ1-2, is EPEVTQTPSHQVTQMGQEVILRCVPISNHLYFYWYRQILGQKVEFLVSFYNNEISEKSEIFDDQFSVERPDGSNFTLKIRSTKLEDSAMYFCASSLTGVYGYTFGSGTRLTVV.

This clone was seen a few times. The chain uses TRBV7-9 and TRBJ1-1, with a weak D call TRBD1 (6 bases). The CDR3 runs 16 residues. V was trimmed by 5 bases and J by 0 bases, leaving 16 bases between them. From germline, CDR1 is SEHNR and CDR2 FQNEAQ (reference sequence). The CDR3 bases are TGTGCCAGCAGCGGAGGACATGGGGACATGAACACTGAAGCTTTCTTT. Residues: CASSGGHGDMNTEAFF.

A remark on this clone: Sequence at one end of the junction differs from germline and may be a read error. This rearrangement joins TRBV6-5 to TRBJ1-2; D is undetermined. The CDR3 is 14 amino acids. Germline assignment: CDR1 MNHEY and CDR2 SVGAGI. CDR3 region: CAISEYPAETGYTF. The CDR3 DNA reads TGTGCCATCAGTGAGTATCCGGCGGAGACTGGCTACACCTTC.

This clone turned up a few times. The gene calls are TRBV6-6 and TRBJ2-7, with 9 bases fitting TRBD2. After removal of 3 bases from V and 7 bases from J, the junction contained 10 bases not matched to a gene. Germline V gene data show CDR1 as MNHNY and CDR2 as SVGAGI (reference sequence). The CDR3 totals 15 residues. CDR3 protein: CASSYGAGGLGEQYF. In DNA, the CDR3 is TGTGCCAGCAGTTATGGGGCGGGGGGGCTAGGGGAGCAGTACTTC.

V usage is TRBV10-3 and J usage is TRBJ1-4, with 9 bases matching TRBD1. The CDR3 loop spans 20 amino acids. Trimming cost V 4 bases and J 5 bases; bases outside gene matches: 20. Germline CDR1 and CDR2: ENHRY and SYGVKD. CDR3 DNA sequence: TGTGCCATCAGTGTAGAACCAATTTCCAGGACAGGGGAGAGGAATGAAAAACTGTTTTTT. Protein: CAISVEPISRTGERNEKLFF.

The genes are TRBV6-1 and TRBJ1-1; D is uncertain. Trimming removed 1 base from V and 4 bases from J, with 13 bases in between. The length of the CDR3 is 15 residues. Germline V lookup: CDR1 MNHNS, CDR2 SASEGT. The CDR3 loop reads CASSEGESWGTEAFF. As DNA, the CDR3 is TGTGCCAGCAGTGAAGGGGAGAGTTGGGGCACTGAAGCTTTCTTT.

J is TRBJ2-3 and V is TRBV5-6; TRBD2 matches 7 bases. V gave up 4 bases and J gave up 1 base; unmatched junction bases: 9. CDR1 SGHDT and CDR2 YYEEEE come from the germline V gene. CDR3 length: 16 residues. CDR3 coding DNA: TGTGCCAGCAGCGACCGGGGAGGGGCAGGCACAGATACGCAGTATTTT. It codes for CASSDRGGAGTDTQYF.

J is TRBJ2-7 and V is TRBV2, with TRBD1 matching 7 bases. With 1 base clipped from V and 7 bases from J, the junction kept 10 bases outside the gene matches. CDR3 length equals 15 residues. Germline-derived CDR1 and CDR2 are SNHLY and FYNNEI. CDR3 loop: CASSEEGDSPEEQYF. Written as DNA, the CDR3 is TGTGCCAGCAGTGAAGAGGGGGACAGCCCTGAGGAGCAGTACTTC.

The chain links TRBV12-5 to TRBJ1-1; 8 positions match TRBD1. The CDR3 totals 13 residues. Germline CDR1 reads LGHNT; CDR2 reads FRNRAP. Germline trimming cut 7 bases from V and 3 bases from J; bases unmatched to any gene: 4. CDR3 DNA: TGTGCTAGTGCAAAGACAGGGGACACTGAAGCTTTCTTT. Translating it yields CASAKTGDTEAFF.

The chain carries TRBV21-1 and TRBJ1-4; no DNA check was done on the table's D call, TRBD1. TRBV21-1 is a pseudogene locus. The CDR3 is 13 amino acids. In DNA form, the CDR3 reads TGTGCCAGCAGCAAAGGGAGACAGAGAAAACTGTTTTTT. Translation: CASSKGRQRKLFF.

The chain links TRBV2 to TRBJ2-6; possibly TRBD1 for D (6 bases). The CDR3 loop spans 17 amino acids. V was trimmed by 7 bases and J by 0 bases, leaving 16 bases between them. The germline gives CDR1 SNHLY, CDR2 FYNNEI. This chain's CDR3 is CASKITGRGSGANVLTF. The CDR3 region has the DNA TGTGCCAGCAAGATAACAGGGAGAGGCTCTGGGGCCAACGTCCTGACTTTC.

CDR3 nucleotides: TGTGCCAGCAGCACTATGCCAGGCACTGAAGCTTTCTTT. Amino acids: CASSTMPGTEAFF. The chain employs TRBV11-2 and TRBJ1-1; D not certain. Germline assignment: CDR1 SGHAT and CDR2 FQNNGV. Deletions cut 5 bases from V and 4 bases from J, with 11 bases between. The CDR3 has 13 residues.

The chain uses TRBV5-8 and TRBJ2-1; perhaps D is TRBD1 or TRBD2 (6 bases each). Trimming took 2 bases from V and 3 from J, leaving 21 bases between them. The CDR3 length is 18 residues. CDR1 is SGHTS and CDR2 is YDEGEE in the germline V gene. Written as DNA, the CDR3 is TGTGCCAGCAGCTTAGCGCGGTCGGGGGACACCCTCTACAATGAGCAGTTCTTC. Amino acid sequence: CASSLARSGDTLYNEQFF.

The CDR3 loop reads CSAGTARNTIYF. The CDR3 nucleotides are TGCAGCGCCGGGACAGCGCGAAACACCATATATTTT. The J gene is TRBJ1-3, the V gene TRBV29-1; 7 bases are shared with TRBD1. This CDR3 is 12 amino acids long. Germline-derived CDR1 and CDR2 are SQVTM and ANQGSEA. The trim removed 7 bases at V and 5 bases at J, leaving 5 bases unmatched.

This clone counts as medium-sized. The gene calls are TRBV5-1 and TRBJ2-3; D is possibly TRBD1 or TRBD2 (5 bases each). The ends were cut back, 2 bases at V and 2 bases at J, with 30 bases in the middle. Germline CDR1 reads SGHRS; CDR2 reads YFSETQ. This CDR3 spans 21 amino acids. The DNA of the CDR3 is TGCGCCAGCAGCTTACTCGGGGCGAATCCCCTGTCCTTCCCGGCCACAGATACGCAGTATTTT. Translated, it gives CASSLLGANPLSFPATDTQYF.

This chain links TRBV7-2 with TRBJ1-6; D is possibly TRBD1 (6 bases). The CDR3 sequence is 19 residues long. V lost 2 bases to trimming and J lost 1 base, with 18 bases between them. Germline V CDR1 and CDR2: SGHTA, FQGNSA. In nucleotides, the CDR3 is TGTGCCAGCAGCTTATGGGTGGGGGCGGACCCTTCCTATAATTCACCCCTCCACTTT. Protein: CASSLWVGADPSYNSPLHF.

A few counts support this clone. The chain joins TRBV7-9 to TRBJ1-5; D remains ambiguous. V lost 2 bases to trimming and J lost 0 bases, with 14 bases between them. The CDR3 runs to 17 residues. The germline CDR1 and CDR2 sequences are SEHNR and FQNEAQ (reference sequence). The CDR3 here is CASSLKRRVLSNQPQHF. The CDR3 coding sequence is TGTGCCAGCAGCTTAAAGAGGAGAGTCCTTAGCAATCAGCCCCAGCATTTT.

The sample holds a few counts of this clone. As DNA, the CDR3 is TGTGCCAGCAGTGGGCAGACCAATCAGCCCCAGCATTTT. This sequence encodes CASSGQTNQPQHF. The chain joins TRBV6-1 to TRBJ1-5; no clear D gene. This CDR3 region has 13 residues. Germline V CDR1 and CDR2: MNHNS, SASEGT. V lost 4 bases and J 3 bases, leaving 7 bases between the germline ends.

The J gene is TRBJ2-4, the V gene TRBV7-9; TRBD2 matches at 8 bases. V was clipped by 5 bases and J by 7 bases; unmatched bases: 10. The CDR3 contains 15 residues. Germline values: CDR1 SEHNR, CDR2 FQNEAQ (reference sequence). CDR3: CASSPLGRGVNIQYF. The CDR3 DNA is TGTGCCAGCAGCCCTCTAGGGCGGGGGGTGAACATTCAGTACTTC.

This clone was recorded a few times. CDR3 loop: CASSDTFGDSSRGGYTF. Written as DNA, the CDR3 is TGTGCCAGCAGTGACACCTTCGGGGACAGTTCCAGGGGTGGCTACACCTTC. The chain couples TRBV6-1 to TRBJ1-2, with 7 bases lining up with TRBD1. Germline V gene sequence: CDR1 MNHNS, CDR2 SASEGT. Losses at the gene ends were 3 bases for V and 7 bases for J; bases not matched to a gene: 17. There are 17 residues in the CDR3.

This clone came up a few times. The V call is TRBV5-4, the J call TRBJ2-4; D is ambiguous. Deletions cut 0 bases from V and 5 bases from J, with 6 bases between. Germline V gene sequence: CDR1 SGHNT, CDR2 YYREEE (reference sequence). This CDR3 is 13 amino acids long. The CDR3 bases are TGTGCCAGCAGCTTGGCCGGGCAAAACATTCAGTACTTC. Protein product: CASSLAGQNIQYF.

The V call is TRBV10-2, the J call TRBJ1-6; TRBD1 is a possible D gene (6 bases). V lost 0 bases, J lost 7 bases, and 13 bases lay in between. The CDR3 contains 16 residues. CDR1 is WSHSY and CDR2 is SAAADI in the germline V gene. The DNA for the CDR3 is TGCGCCAGCAGTGAGTCGTCGGGGGGCGGAAATTCACCCCTCCACTTT. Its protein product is CASSESSGGGNSPLHF.

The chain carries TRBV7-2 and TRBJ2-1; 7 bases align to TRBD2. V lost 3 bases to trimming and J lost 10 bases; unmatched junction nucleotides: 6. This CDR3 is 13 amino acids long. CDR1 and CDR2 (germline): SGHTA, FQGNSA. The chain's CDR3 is CASSLVALAEQFF. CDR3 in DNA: TGTGCCAGCAGCTTGGTCGCACTAGCGGAGCAGTTCTTC. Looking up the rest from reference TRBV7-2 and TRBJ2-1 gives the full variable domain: GAGVSQSPSNKVTEKGKDVELRCDPISGHTALYWYRQSLGQGLEFLIYFQGNSAPDKSGLPSDRFSAERTGGSVSTLTIQRTQQEDSAVYLCASSLVALAEQFFGPGTRLTVL.